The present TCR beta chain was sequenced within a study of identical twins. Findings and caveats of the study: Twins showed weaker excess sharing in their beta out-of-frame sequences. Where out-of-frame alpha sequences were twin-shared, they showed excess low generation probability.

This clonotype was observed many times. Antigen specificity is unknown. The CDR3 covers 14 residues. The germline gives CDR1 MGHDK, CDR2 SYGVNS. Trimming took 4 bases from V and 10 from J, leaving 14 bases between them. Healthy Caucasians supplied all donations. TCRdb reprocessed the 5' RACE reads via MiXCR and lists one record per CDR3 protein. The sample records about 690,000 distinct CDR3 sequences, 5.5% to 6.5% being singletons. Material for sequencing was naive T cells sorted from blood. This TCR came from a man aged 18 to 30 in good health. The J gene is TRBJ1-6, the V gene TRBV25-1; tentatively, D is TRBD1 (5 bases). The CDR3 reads CASSGDGTWSPLHF. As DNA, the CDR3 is TGTGCCAGCAGTGGGGACGGTACTTGGTCACCCCTCCACTTT.